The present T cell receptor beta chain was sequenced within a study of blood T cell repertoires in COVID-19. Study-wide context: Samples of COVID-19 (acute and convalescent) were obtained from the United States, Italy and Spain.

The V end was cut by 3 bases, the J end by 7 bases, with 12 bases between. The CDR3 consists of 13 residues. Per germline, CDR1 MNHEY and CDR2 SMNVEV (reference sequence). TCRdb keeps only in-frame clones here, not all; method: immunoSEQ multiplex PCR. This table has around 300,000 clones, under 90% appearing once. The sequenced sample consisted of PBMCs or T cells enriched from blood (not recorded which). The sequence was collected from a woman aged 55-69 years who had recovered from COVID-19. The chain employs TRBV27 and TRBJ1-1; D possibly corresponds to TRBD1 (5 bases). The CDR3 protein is CASSFQQGDEAFF. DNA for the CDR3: TGTGCCAGCAGTTTTCAGCAGGGTGATGAAGCTTTCTTT.